Listed below are T cell receptor beta chains from one sample, sequenced in a study of spatial heterogeneity in lung cancer. TCRdb passed the 5' RACE reads through MiXCR, listing each CDR3 protein once. The data contain about 100,000 distinct CDR3 sequences, 4.4% of them singletons. The sample in question was lung tumor tissue, obtained at surgery. Receptor source: a male donor with early-stage non-small cell lung cancer. Each CDR3 is given with its conserved first and last residue.

TRBJ1-5 TRBV20-1 CSARNDRAHQPQHF
TRBJ2-3 TRBV5-1 CASSLDAPVGGTQYF
TRBJ1-4 TRBV10-2 CASSLGTLTNEKLFF
TRBJ2-3 TRBV7-9 CASSEVVAQVTDTQYF
TRBJ2-1 TRBV2 CASSLDVYNEQFF
TRBJ2-6 TRBV7-9 CASSHLMMYSGGPGANVLTF
TRBJ2-3 TRBV5-1 CASSLSMGGDTQYF
TRBJ1-1 TRBV7-6 CASSSSLDTEAFF
TRBJ2-1 TRBV4-1 CASSQDLEGSGEQFF
TRBJ1-2 TRBV6-1 CASILWGSNYGYTF
TRBJ2-3 TRBV11-2 CASSPRGDSGSTDTQYF
TRBJ1-1 TRBV12-3/TRBV12-4 CASSLTGYTEAFF
TRBJ1-4 TRBV4-1 CASSQRGQGTVTANEKLFF
TRBJ2-1 TRBV10-3 CAISGQIYNEQFF
TRBJ1-1 TRBV13 CASRENRDSGTEAFF
TRBJ2-1 TRBV12-3/TRBV12-4 CASSFGLNEQFF
TRBJ2-7 TRBV28 CASSFSWATGTYEQYF
TRBJ2-3 TRBV10-1 CASRLDPGTDTQYF
TRBJ2-7 TRBV28 CASSFYRDRGRGEQYF
TRBJ2-1 TRBV29-1 CSARTSGRGGEQFF
TRBJ2-6 TRBV13 CASLELSGANVLTF
TRBJ2-5 TRBV29-1 CSARTGMLWTQYF
TRBJ2-2 TRBV6-1 CASSGTTGAAGELFF
TRBJ2-5 TRBV7-7 CASSPRLGTGPETQYF
TRBJ2-5 TRBV12-3/TRBV12-4 CASRTGGPGETQYF
TRBJ2-3 TRBV15 CATSRDVADTQYF
TRBJ2-5 TRBV5-1 CASSYGTSEETQYF
TRBJ1-2 TRBV4-1 CASSQENRGHYGYTF
TRBJ2-3 TRBV5-1 CASSPGTSADTDTQYF
TRBJ2-7 TRBV3-1 CASSPTSRTVTYEQYF
TRBJ2-7 TRBV12-3/TRBV12-4 CASSPPDSALEQYF
TRBJ2-7 TRBV5-1 CASSTDAADEQYF
TRBJ2-3 TRBV23-1 CASSPHTRTSGSTDTQYF
TRBJ1-5 TRBV15 CATSIEQGANQPQHF
TRBJ2-2 TRBV3-1 CASRKGSYTGELFF
TRBJ1-1 TRBV28 CASSLGGENTEAFF
TRBJ2-2 TRBV18 CASSPAGQGAGELFF
TRBJ1-5 TRBV14 CASSQQGNQPQHF
TRBJ1-6 TRBV6-1 CASNRGPNSPLHF